This TCR beta chain came from a study of regulatory T cells in long-lasting Graves disease. General observations from the study: Clonotypes that were public and shared totalled fewer than 3,500 in persistent patients versus over 800 in new patients.

Assembly of TCR beta libraries relied on iRepertoire HTBI primers together with Arm-PCR of CDR3 regions. TCRdb analysed the multiplex PCR reads with MiXCR anew, one entry per CDR3 protein. This table holds hundreds of thousands of distinct CDR3 sequences, roughly 13% found once. Only a few counts were recorded for this clonotype. Its antigen is still unknown. Trimming stripped 5 bases from V and 6 bases from J, with 17 bases between. Germline values: CDR1 DFQATT, CDR2 SNEGSKA (reference sequence). This CDR3 contains 13 residues. The time point was: newly diagnosed GD, antithyroid drugs for less than 3 months. Extracted RNA from PBMCs served as the source of the TCR library. It was American Thyroid Association guidelines that determined Graves' disease diagnosis. The data also belong to a second study, concerning T cells in Graves' hyperthyroidism and ophthalmopathy. That work adds: Uncontrolled infection, other autoimmune disease, pregnancy and lactation each barred patients from inclusion. When the TCR CDR3 underwent first-round RT-PCR, the HTBI primer set was used.

Source: peripheral blood mononuclear cells (PBMCs), taken at new diagnosis, from a patient treated with antithyroid drugs. This sequence joins TRBV20-1 and TRBJ2-7, with D unresolved. This TCR was sampled from a young man with Graves disease. Here the CDR3 DNA reads TGCAGTGCTTCCAACCCCCTAGACTCCGAGCAGTACTTC. Its protein is CSASNPLDSEQYF.